These 9 T cell receptor beta chains were all obtained from the same sample, sequenced in a study of OX40 agonist ivuxolimab in advanced cancers. Clones were read by immunoSEQ multiplex PCR, and TCRdb kept only the in-frame ones, dropping some. The data contain roughly 39,000 clones, around nine tenths of them seen just once; the ten biggest clones take up approximately 15%. Source: CD4+ or CD8+ T cells sorted from blood, taken in a trial of the OX40 agonist ivuxolimab. The receptors were gathered from an adult with an advanced solid tumor such as melanoma, head and neck, liver or kidney cancer.

CDR3: CASSSGAHTEAFF. DNA of the CDR3: TGTGCCAGCAGTTCGGGTGCTCACACTGAAGCTTTCTTT. This rearrangement joins TRBV28 to TRBJ1-1; D gene unclear. Germline V gives CDR1 MDHEN, CDR2 SYDVKM. Deletions cut 4 bases from V and 3 bases from J, with 9 bases between. This CDR3 has 13 amino acids.

The chain joins TRBV7-3 to TRBJ2-1, with 7 bases matching TRBD2. In germline, CDR1 is SGHTA, CDR2 FQGTGA. The trim removed 1 base at V and 3 bases at J, leaving 12 bases unmatched. There are 18 residues in the CDR3. DNA for the CDR3: TGTGCCAGCAGCTTAAACATCAGACCTAGCGGAGACTACAATGAGCAGTTCTTC. It yields the protein CASSLNIRPSGDYNEQFF.

The chain combines TRBV6-5 with TRBJ2-7; D ambiguous. CDR3 length: 14 amino acids. CDR1 and CDR2 from the germline V gene are MNHEY and SVGAGI. The V end lost 0 bases, the J end lost 3 bases, and 9 bases lay between the germline ends. CDR3 loop: CASSYSNYYYEQYF. The CDR3 DNA sequence: TGTGCCAGCAGTTACTCGAATTACTACTACGAGCAGTACTTC.

The V and J genes are TRBV4-1 and TRBJ2-2, with no clear D. The CDR3 spans 17 residues. V was pared by 0 bases and J by 5 bases, with 16 bases between. Per the germline V gene, CDR1 is MGHRA and CDR2 is YSYEKL. The DNA for the CDR3 is TGCGCCAGCAGCCAAGATATTATCCGGGTGAGGACCGGGGAGCTGTTTTTT. Translation gives CASSQDIIRVRTGELFF.

This clone showed up just once. The V call is TRBV18, the J call TRBJ2-5; 7 nucleotides line up with TRBD1. The J call may be faulty, since TRBJ2-7 better matches the DNA end. Germline V gene data show CDR1 as KGHSH and CDR2 as LQKENI. The CDR3 is 14 residues long. CDR3 residues: CASSREGQYYEQYF. DNA of the CDR3: TGTGCCAGCTCCCGAGAGGGACAGTACTACGAGCAGTACTTC.

The V gene is TRBV21-1, the J gene TRBJ2-7; the D call of TRBD1 is as the table states it, not checked on the DNA. TRBV21-1 is a pseudogene locus. CDR3 length: 16 amino acids. CDR3 nucleotides: TGTGCCAGCAGCAAAGTTCGGACAGGGGGCCTCTACGAGCAGTACTTC. Protein product: CASSKVRTGGLYEQYF.

The V call is TRBV19, the J call TRBJ1-3, with D uncertain. CDR1 and CDR2 from the germline V gene are LNHDA and SQIVND (reference sequence). The CDR3 runs to 13 residues. Trimming took off 6 bases at V and 5 bases at J, with 11 bases between the two ends. CDR3 DNA: TGTGCCAGTAGCAACAGTGGTAGAAACACCATATATTTT. Its translation: CASSNSGRNTIYF.

This chain connects TRBV5-1 to TRBJ2-7, with unresolved D. Per the germline V gene, CDR1 is SGHRS and CDR2 is YFSETQ. Trimming pared 1 base from V and 2 bases from J, leaving 10 bases between. The CDR3 is made up of 14 amino acids. CDR3 region: CASSLTGSTYEQYF. CDR3 DNA: TGCGCCAGCAGCTTGACCGGATCCACCTACGAGCAGTACTTC.

CDR3 DNA sequence: TGTGCCTGGAGGCAATCCGCTCGGGGGCGTAACACTGAAGCTTTCTTT. This encodes CAWRQSARGRNTEAFF. The genes are TRBV30 and TRBJ1-1; perhaps TRBD1 as D (6 bases). Germline CDR1 and CDR2: GTSNPN and SVGIG (reference sequence). The CDR3 spans 16 residues. Between the trimmed V and J ends, which lost 3 bases and 2 bases, there was a span of 19 bases.